The source of this T cell receptor (beta chain) is a study of neurological immune-mediated disorders. General study results and limits: Multiple sclerosis patients had less TCR clonal expansion than even healthy controls, unlike HTLV-1-associated myelopathy.

V was clipped by 6 bases and J by 8 bases, with 22 bases between them. Germline CDR1 is MDHEN and CDR2 is SYDVKM. CDR3 size: 16 residues. This clonotype was seen repeatedly, ten times or more. What it recognizes is unknown. cDNA was made by 5'RACE with 10-nucleotide random UMIs. TCRdb passed the 5' RACE reads through MiXCR, listing each CDR3 protein once. Of about 80,000 distinct CDR3 sequences listed, roughly 9.5% were seen once; the top ten hold approximately 1.5%. The chain carries TRBV28 and TRBJ1-4, with D possibly being TRBD1 (6 bases). The source of this sequence is a man aged 45-65 years in good health. The sequenced sample consisted of PBMCs. The CDR3 loop reads CASSVSLGGGREKLFF. The CDR3 region has the DNA TGTGCCAGCAGCGTCTCTTTAGGGGGGGGTCGCGAAAAACTGTTTTTT.